Each of the 29 T cell receptor beta chains below was sequenced from the same sample in a study of CD8+CD57+ T cells in acquired aplastic anemia. Using genomic DNA as the template, TCR beta VDJ and CDR3 profiling was carried out. TCRdb reanalysed the reads using MiXCR and keeps one entry per CDR3 protein. The table has about 190,000 distinct CDR3 sequences, around half seen once; the top ten hold 9.7%. All sequencing subjects had displayed CD8+CD57+ cell expansion on flow cytometry. Sequencing was done on a sample of sorted CD4+, CD8+, or CD8+CD57+ T cells (not recorded which) from PBMCs. These receptors were taken from a human donor with aplastic anemia.

J is TRBJ2-1 and V is TRBV7-9; no clear D gene. This CDR3 contains 11 residues. Trimming removed 3 bases from V and 9 bases from J, with 6 bases in between. Germline values: CDR1 SEHNR, CDR2 FQNEAQ (reference sequence). The CDR3 reads CASSLDSEQFF. The CDR3, as DNA: TGTGCCAGCAGCTTGGATTCTGAGCAGTTCTTC.

The chain combines TRBV4-2 with TRBJ2-2; the match to TRBD2 covers 10 bases. The CDR3 extends over 19 amino acids. The trim removed 0 bases at V and 0 bases at J, leaving 7 bases unmatched. From germline, CDR1 is LGHNA and CDR2 YNFKEQ. The CDR3 reads CASSQDSLAGVTNTGELFF. The CDR3 nucleotides read TGTGCCAGCAGCCAAGATTCCCTAGCGGGAGTGACGAACACCGGGGAGCTGTTTTTT.

The chain joins TRBV5-4 to TRBJ2-7, with a tentative D call TRBD1 (5 bases). Trimming stripped 6 bases from V and 7 bases from J, with 14 bases between. CDR3 length: 12 residues. CDR1 and CDR2 from the germline V gene are SGHNT and YYREEE (reference sequence). The DNA of the CDR3 is TGTGCCAGCACAGACAGACTGGGGGAGCAGTACTTC. Its translation is CASTDRLGEQYF.

As concerns this clonotype: The germline gene is not matched at one end of the junction; a read error may be the cause. The chain joins TRBV27 to TRBJ2-7, with D perhaps TRBD1 or TRBD2 (5 bases each). Germline V gene lookup returns CDR1 MNHEY and CDR2 SMNVEV (reference sequence). The CDR3 contains 15 residues. The CDR3, as DNA: TGTGTCAGCAGAGATACCCGGGGCGTTACCTACGAGCAGTACTTC. It codes for CVSRDTRGVTYEQYF.

This clonotype was found many times. This CDR3 reads CASSRDLGETQYF. CDR3 DNA sequence: TGTGCCAGCAGTCGGGACCTTGGGGAGACCCAGTACTTC. The V and J genes are TRBV11-2 and TRBJ2-5; tentatively, D is TRBD1 or TRBD2 (5 bases each). This CDR3 region has 13 residues. V lost 6 bases to trimming and J lost 5 bases, with 13 bases between them. Per germline, CDR1 SGHAT and CDR2 FQNNGV.

With regard to this clonotype: This may be a read error, as it is one base from a much larger clone. This CDR3 is missing its conserved last phenylalanine or tryptophan, likely due to a read error. V gene TRBV5-1 combines with J gene TRBJ2-7; TRBD1 matches 10 bases. Germline V gene sequence: CDR1 SGHRS, CDR2 YFSETQ. The CDR3 totals 16 residues. V shed 4 bases, J shed 4 bases, and the junction held 11 bases outside the gene matches. CDR3 DNA: TGCGCCAGCAGCGCCCCGGAAGGGACAGGGGCGTACGAGCAGTACCTC. Translating it yields CASSAPEGTGAYEQYL.

This clonotype was recorded many times. The chain carries TRBV19 and TRBJ1-1, with 8 bases identical to TRBD1. Germline values: CDR1 LNHDA, CDR2 SQIVND (reference sequence). V gave up 10 bases and J gave up 2 bases; unmatched junction bases: 6. The length of the CDR3 is 13 residues. The CDR3 here is CANRGQGNTEAFF. The CDR3 coding sequence is TGTGCCAACCGAGGACAGGGTAACACTGAAGCTTTCTTT. Looking up the rest from reference TRBV19 and TRBJ1-1 gives the full variable domain: DGGITQSPKYLFRKEGQNVTLSCEQNLNHDAMYWYRQDPGQGLRLIYYSQIVNDFQKGDIAEGYSVSREKKESFPLTVTSAQKNPTAFYLCANRGQGNTEAFFGQGTRLTVV.

This chain links TRBV20-1 with TRBJ2-7, with unresolved D. Trimming shortened V by 0 bases and J by 3 bases, and 12 bases separated the two germline ends. Germline V gene lookup returns CDR1 DFQATT and CDR2 SNEGSKA (reference sequence). The CDR3 runs 14 residues. The CDR3 is CSARDNLRGYEQYF. CDR3 bases: TGCAGTGCTAGAGATAACTTAAGAGGCTACGAGCAGTACTTC.

Concerning this clonotype itself: Being one base from a much bigger clone, this may be a read error. The V call is TRBV5-5, the J call TRBJ2-7; D may correspond to TRBD1 or TRBD2 (5 bases each). The CDR3 length is 15 residues. Germline CDR1 reads SGHKS; CDR2 reads YYEKEE (reference sequence). The chain's CDR3 is CASSLGGIGSYERYF. CDR3 DNA sequence: TGTGCCAGCAGCTTGGGGGGGATTGGGTCCTACGAGCGGTACTTC.

With regard to this clonotype: Given a much more abundant clone one base away, this may be a read error. The J gene is TRBJ2-1, the V gene TRBV5-6, with TRBD1 as a possible D gene (5 bases). Germline CDR1 reads SGHDT; CDR2 reads YYEEEE. The CDR3 is 14 amino acids. This CDR3 reads CASSFQGSYNEQSF. The DNA for the CDR3 is TGTGCCAGCAGCTTTCAGGGCAGCTACAATGAGCAGTCCTTC. The whole variable domain, filled in from reference TRBV5-6 and TRBJ2-1, reads DAGVTQSPTHLIKTRGQQVTLRCSPKSGHDTVSWYQQALGQGPQFIFQYYEEEERQRGNFPDRFSGHQFPNYSSELNVNALLLGDSALYLCASSFQGSYNEQSFGPGTRLTVL.

This clonotype occurred many times. This chain's CDR3 is CASSLAPGLSSYEQYF. CDR3 nucleotide sequence: TGTGCCAGCAGCTTAGCGCCGGGACTAAGCTCCTACGAGCAGTACTTC. V usage is TRBV11-1 and J usage is TRBJ2-7, with 7 bases that match TRBD2. V lost 0 bases to trimming and J lost 0 bases; unmatched junction nucleotides: 5. The CDR3 has 16 residues. Germline CDR1 and CDR2: SGHAT and FQDESV (reference sequence).

This clonotype was observed many times. The V and J genes are TRBV7-9 and TRBJ1-1; D not resolved. The CDR3 runs to 13 residues. Germline CDR1 reads SEHNR; CDR2 reads FQNEAQ (reference sequence). The V end lost 6 bases, the J end lost 4 bases, and 12 bases lay between the germline ends. This CDR3 reads CASRWVEGTEAFF. For the CDR3, the DNA is TGTGCCAGCAGGTGGGTTGAGGGCACTGAAGCTTTCTTT. Looking up the rest from reference TRBV7-9 and TRBJ1-1 gives the full variable domain: DTGVSQNPRHKITKRGQNVTFRCDPISEHNRLYWYRQTLGQGPEFLTYFQNEAQLEKSRLLSDRFSAERPKGSFSTLEIQRTEQGDSAMYLCASRWVEGTEAFFGQGTRLTVV.

This chain uses TRBV19 with TRBJ1-5; 9 bases agree with TRBD1. Trimming removed 3 bases from V and 7 bases from J; junction bases left unmatched: 1. This CDR3 contains 13 residues. The V gene's germline CDR1 is LNHDA and CDR2 SQIVND (reference sequence). Here the CDR3 DNA reads TGTGCCAGTAGTATGGACAGGGGCCAGCCCCAGCATTTT. This encodes CASSMDRGQPQHF.

In its sample, this clonotype was seen many times. The chain is built from TRBV24-1 and TRBJ2-7, with D hard to call. The V gene's germline CDR1 is KGHDR and CDR2 SFDVKD. The CDR3 is 12 residues long. V lost 3 bases and J 4 bases, leaving 6 bases between the germline ends. CDR3 in amino acids: CATSDGPYEQYF. CDR3 bases: TGTGCCACCAGTGATGGACCGTACGAGCAGTACTTC.

This clonotype was counted ten times or more. CDR3 sequence: CAWRAGEYSPLHF. The CDR3 nucleotides are TGTGCCTGGAGGGCAGGGGAATACTCACCCCTCCACTTT. The V and J genes are TRBV30 and TRBJ1-6, with D perhaps TRBD1 (6 bases). CDR1 is GTSNPN, CDR2 SVGIG, per germline (reference sequence). The CDR3 consists of 13 residues. Trimming cost V 3 bases and J 10 bases, with 13 bases left between them.

This clonotype was seen repeatedly, ten times or more. This chain connects TRBV15 to TRBJ2-7, with 8 bases lining up with TRBD1. The germline CDR1 and CDR2 sequences are LNHNV and YYDKDF (reference sequence). The V gene end was trimmed by 0 bases and the J gene end by 2 bases; junction bases not matched to a gene: 3. The CDR3 extends over 15 amino acids. The chain's CDR3 is CATSRDRDRTYEQYF. For the CDR3, the DNA is TGTGCCACCAGCAGAGATCGGGACAGGACCTACGAGCAGTACTTC.

This clonotype occurred many times. The chain links TRBV9 to TRBJ1-5; 10 bases are shared with TRBD1. This CDR3 has 15 amino acids. Germline V gene lookup returns CDR1 SGDLS and CDR2 YYNGEE. V trimming: 4 bases; J trimming: 2 bases; junction bases outside the gene matches: 3. The CDR3 coding sequence is TGTGCCAGCAGCCCAGGACAGGGGGGCAATCAGCCCCAGCATTTT. It codes for CASSPGQGGNQPQHF.

As concerns this clonotype: A junction boundary mismatches the germline segment, possibly from a read error. The chain links TRBV11-3 to TRBJ2-7; unclear D gene. There are 15 residues in the CDR3. The germline gives CDR1 SGHNT, CDR2 YENEEA. CDR3 protein: CASSVEGFSPYEQYF. DNA of the CDR3: TGTGCCAGCAGCGTAGAAGGGTTTTCGCCCTACGAGCAGTACTTC.

The chain is built from TRBV2 and TRBJ2-1; no reliable D call. This CDR3 region has 11 residues. V lost 4 bases and J lost 10, with 8 bases in between. Germline V gene lookup returns CDR1 SNHLY and CDR2 FYNNEI. The CDR3 spells CASSGRYEQFF. The CDR3 DNA sequence: TGTGCCAGCAGTGGTCGATACGAGCAGTTCTTC.

The table lists this clonotype with a few counts. Since a much larger clone is just one base distant, this may be a read error. The genes are TRBV9 and TRBJ2-5, with D unresolved. CDR1 and CDR2 (germline): SGDLS, YYNGEE. CDR3 length equals 13 residues. Trimming shortened V by 4 bases and J by 5 bases, and 12 bases separated the two germline ends. CDR3 in DNA: TGTGCCAGCAGCAACCAACAGCGCGAGACCCAGTACTTC. This sequence encodes CASSNQQRETQYF.

Ten or more counts support this clonotype. This chain joins TRBV4-2 and TRBJ2-3; D may be TRBD2 (6 bases). The CDR3 has 16 amino acids. In germline, CDR1 is LGHNA, CDR2 YNFKEQ. The germline V and J ends were trimmed by 2 bases and 3 bases, with 15 bases remaining between them. The chain's CDR3 is CASSQRSGSETDTQYF. In nucleotides, the CDR3 is TGTGCCAGCAGCCAAAGATCCGGGAGCGAGACAGATACGCAGTATTTT.

To note about this clonotype: Given a much more abundant clone one base away, this may be a read error. This sequence joins TRBV2 and TRBJ2-4, with TRBD1 matching 7 bases. The CDR3 totals 15 residues. Germline lookup yields CDR1 SNHLY and CDR2 FYNNEI. Unmatched junction bases numbered 17, after V lost 5 bases and J lost 13 bases. The CDR3 nucleotides are TGTGCCAGCAGTCTATCGACAGGGCAGGGGAACTTCCAGTACTTC. Protein sequence: CASSLSTGQGNFQYF.

The table lists this clonotype with many counts. This chain links TRBV11-2 with TRBJ1-1; unclear D gene. V lost 1 base, J lost 4 bases, and 13 bases lay in between. Looked up from germline, CDR1 is SGHAT and CDR2 is FQNNGV. This CDR3 comprises 15 residues. DNA of the CDR3: TGTGCCAGCAGCTTAGTAGAGGGATGGGGCACTGAAGCTTTCTTT. Residues: CASSLVEGWGTEAFF.

Only a few counts were recorded for this clonotype. The rearrangement joins TRBV29-1 to TRBJ2-3; 8 positions match TRBD1. CDR1 and CDR2 (germline): SQVTM, ANQGSEA. The J segment lost 0 bases and the V segment lost 0 bases, leaving 5 bases of the junction unmatched. The CDR3 consists of 16 residues. The DNA for the CDR3 is TGCAGCGTTGAAGAGAAGGACAGGGCTAGCACAGATACGCAGTATTTT. As protein: CSVEEKDRASTDTQYF.

The CDR3 spells CSVVPGQLTYEQYF. CDR3 DNA: TGCAGCGTTGTTCCGGGACAGTTAACCTACGAGCAGTACTTC. The chain carries TRBV29-1 and TRBJ2-7; 7 positions match TRBD1. CDR3 length: 14 amino acids. Germline V gene data show CDR1 as SQVTM and CDR2 as ANQGSEA. V gave up 4 bases and J gave up 2 bases; unmatched junction bases: 8.

A remark on this clonotype: At one boundary the junction diverges from the germline segment, which might be a read error. CDR3 nucleotide sequence: TGTGCCAGCAGTGGTGAACTAGCGGGAGGAATTAATTTT. Translation gives CASSGELAGGINF. The rearrangement uses TRBV2 and TRBJ2-3, with 12 nucleotides matching TRBD2. Per germline, CDR1 SNHLY and CDR2 FYNNEI. This CDR3 is built from 13 residues.

CDR3 DNA sequence: TGCAGCGGGGTACAGGGTGAAGCTTTCTTT. This gives the protein CSGVQGEAFF. The chain links TRBV29-1 to TRBJ1-1, with D maybe TRBD1 (6 bases). There are 10 residues in the CDR3. V was cut by 7 bases and J by 7 bases, with 10 bases left in between. Germline-derived CDR1 and CDR2 are SQVTM and ANQGSEA.

This clonotype was seen a few times. CDR3 coding DNA: TGTGCCAGCAGCCCCCAAGGCGCCGGGGAGCTGTTTTTT. Protein: CASSPQGAGELFF. The chain joins TRBV13 to TRBJ2-2, with D unresolved. This CDR3 spans 13 amino acids. V gave up 5 bases and J gave up 6 bases, with 10 bases separating them. Germline lookup yields CDR1 PRHDT and CDR2 FYEKMQ (reference sequence).

This chain links TRBV6-5 with TRBJ2-1; no clear D. Germline loops: CDR1 MNHEY, CDR2 SVGAGI. V dropped 3 bases and J dropped 8 bases, with 5 bases sitting between them. This CDR3 has 11 residues. The CDR3 DNA is TGTGCCAGCAGTTATAGGTATGAGCAGTTCTTC. This codes for CASSYRYEQFF.